The T cell receptor (beta chain) under discussion was sequenced for a study of blood T cell repertoires in COVID-19. The V and J ends lost 4 bases and 6 bases respectively, with 10 bases between them. Germline lookup yields CDR1 SQVTM and CDR2 ANQGSEA. This CDR3 contains 12 residues. As processed by the authors: Reference gene primer amplification yielded estimated nucleated cell counts. Here immunoSEQ multiplex PCR was the method, and the copy in TCRdb shows in-frame clones only, minus some. V, J and clone size were drawn from that table, and D and trimming were deduced from the DNA. The repertoire holds around 260,000 clones, with about 90% as singletons.

This chain links TRBV29-1 with TRBJ1-3; D call uncertain. The sequenced sample consisted of peripheral blood. The TCR comes from a person aged 18-35 years with COVID-19, enrolled during active disease. In DNA, the CDR3 is TGCAGCGTTGGGGAGGGCGCAAACACCATATATTTT. Amino acids: CSVGEGANTIYF.